A single TCR beta chain is shown here with its context. These data belong to a study of blood T cell repertoires in COVID-19. Looking at the study overall: T cells, B-cell-depleted T cells, or PBMCs provided the cDNA or gDNA that served as material.

The table came from immunoSEQ multiplex PCR; TCRdb's copy has only in-frame clones and leaves some out. Counted here are 200,000 to 300,000 clones, around 84% occurring once; the ten biggest clones make up 4.2%. The CDR3 runs to 16 residues. The V gene's germline CDR1 is SGHKS and CDR2 YYEKEE (reference sequence). The ends lost 4 bases at V and 5 bases at J; junction bases unmatched: 12. Sequences were obtained from peripheral blood. The genes are TRBV5-5 and TRBJ2-5; TRBD1 matches 9 bases. The receptor was isolated from a man in his 60s with acute or convalescent COVID-19. Here the CDR3 DNA reads TGTGCCAGCAGCCCGTTACAGGGGGCGGTATGGGAGACCCAGTACTTC. Amino acid sequence: CASSPLQGAVWETQYF.